This T cell receptor (beta chain) was identified in a study of cytomegalovirus exposure and HLA in healthy donors. General observations from the study: The tendency of first-cohort TCR clusters to co-occur in the 120 validation repertoires was identified by a subsequent analysis.

Some clones are missing from TCRdb's copy, which holds only in-frame ones; the method was immunoSEQ multiplex PCR. The sample lists 43,000 or so clones; about 94% were seen once. On this clone: Its target is unknown.

Trimming at V came to 2 bases and at J to 3 bases, leaving 15 bases not matched to a gene. This CDR3 comprises 18 residues. This sequence was found in a man between 18 and 35 years old in good health and CMV-seronegative. The rearrangement links TRBV5-3 to TRBJ2-3; 7 nucleotides align to TRBD1. TRBV5-3 is filed as an ORF, its function uncertain. Sequencing was carried out using PBMCs. This CDR3 is CARSLKVDRAFGTDTQYF. The CDR3 coding sequence is TGTGCCAGAAGCTTAAAAGTTGACAGGGCGTTTGGGACAGATACGCAGTATTTT.